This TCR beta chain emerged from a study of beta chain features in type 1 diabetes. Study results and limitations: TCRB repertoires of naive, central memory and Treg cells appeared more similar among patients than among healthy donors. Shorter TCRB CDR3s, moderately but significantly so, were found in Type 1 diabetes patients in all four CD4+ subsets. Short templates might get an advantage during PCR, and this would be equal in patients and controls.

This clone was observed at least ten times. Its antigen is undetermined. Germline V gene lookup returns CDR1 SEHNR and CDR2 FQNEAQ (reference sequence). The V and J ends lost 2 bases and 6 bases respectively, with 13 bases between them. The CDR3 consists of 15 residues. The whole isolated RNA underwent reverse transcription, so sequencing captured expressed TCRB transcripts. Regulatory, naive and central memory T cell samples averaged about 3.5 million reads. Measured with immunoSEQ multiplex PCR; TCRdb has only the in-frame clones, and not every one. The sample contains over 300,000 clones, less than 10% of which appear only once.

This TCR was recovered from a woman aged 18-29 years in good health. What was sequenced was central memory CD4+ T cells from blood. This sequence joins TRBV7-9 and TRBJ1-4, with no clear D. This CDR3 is CASSLTSGLHEKLFF. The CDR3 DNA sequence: TGTGCCAGCAGCTTAACATCCGGGCTCCATGAAAAACTGTTTTTT.